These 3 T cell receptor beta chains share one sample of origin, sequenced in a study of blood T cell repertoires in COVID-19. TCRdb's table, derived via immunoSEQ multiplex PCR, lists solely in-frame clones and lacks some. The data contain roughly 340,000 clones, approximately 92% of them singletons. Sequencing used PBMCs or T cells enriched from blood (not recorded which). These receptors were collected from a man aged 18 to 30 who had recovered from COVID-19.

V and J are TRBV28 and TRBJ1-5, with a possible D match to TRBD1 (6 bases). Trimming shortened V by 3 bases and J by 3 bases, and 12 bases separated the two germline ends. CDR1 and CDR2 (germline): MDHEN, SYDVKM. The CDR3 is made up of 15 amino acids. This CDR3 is CASSLTGAPNQPQHF. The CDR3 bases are TGTGCCAGCAGTTTGACAGGAGCTCCCAATCAGCCCCAGCATTTT.

CDR3 amino acids: CASSPPDLEEQYF. The CDR3 nucleotides are TGTGCCAGCAGCCCCCCCGACCTGGAGGAGCAGTACTTC. The rearrangement joins TRBV5-4 to TRBJ2-7; no clear D gene. V gave up 4 bases and J gave up 7 bases, with 15 bases separating them. CDR1 is SGHNT, CDR2 YYREEE, per germline (reference sequence). The CDR3 has 13 residues. Full variable domain (outside the CDR3, taken from reference TRBV5-4 and TRBJ2-7): ETGVTQSPTHLIKTRGQQVTLRCSSQSGHNTVSWYQQALGQGPQFIFQYYREEENGRGNFPPRFSGLQFPNYSSELNVNALELDDSALYLCASSPPDLEEQYFGPGTRLTVT.

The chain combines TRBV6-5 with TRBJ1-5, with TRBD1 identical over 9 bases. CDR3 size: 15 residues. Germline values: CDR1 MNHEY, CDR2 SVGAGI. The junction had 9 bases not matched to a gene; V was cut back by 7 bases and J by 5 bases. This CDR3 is CASTRRTGDDQPQHF. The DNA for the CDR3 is TGTGCCAGCACCCGAAGGACAGGGGACGATCAGCCCCAGCATTTT.